One and the same sample provided the 19 T cell receptor beta chains below, sequenced in a study of vaccination and CD4 T cells after COVID-19. As to treatment: approximately nine-day PBMC culture with coronavirus spike peptide pools or control peptides (ViraFEST assay). Cultured CD4+ T cells had their DNA profiled by the Oncomine TCR Beta short-read assay. TCRdb itself ran the PCR reads through MiXCR, one entry per CDR3 protein. The sample yields tens of thousands of distinct CDR3 sequences, 50% to 75% seen once. Their specific antigens are unknown. The sample taken for sequencing was CD4+ T cells from blood, cultured in vitro. Every receptor here comes from a human donor who had recovered from COVID-19.

The genes are TRBV30 and TRBJ1-2, with a weak D call TRBD1 (6 bases). Germline V gene data show CDR1 as GTSNPN and CDR2 as SVGIG (reference sequence). The CDR3 consists of 12 residues. V was trimmed by 4 bases and J by 4 bases, leaving 10 bases between them. The CDR3 bases are TGTGCCTGGACTCAGGGGATCTATGGCTACACCTTC. Protein product: CAWTQGIYGYTF. Full variable domain (remainder filled in from reference TRBV30 and TRBJ1-2): SQTIHQWPATLVQPVGSPLSLECTVEGTSNPNLYWYRQAAGRGLQLLFYSVGIGQISSEVPQNLSASRPQDRQFILSSKKLLLSDSGFYLCAWTQGIYGYTFGSGTRLTVV.

This clonotype appeared a single time. The rearrangement joins TRBV6-1 to TRBJ2-1; D remains ambiguous. Trimming shortened V by 5 bases and J by 4 bases, and 12 bases separated the two germline ends. There are 14 residues in the CDR3. The germline V gene has CDR1 MNHNS and CDR2 SASEGT. This chain's CDR3 is CASSPRVKYNEQFF. In DNA, the CDR3 is TGTGCCAGCAGTCCTAGGGTGAAGTACAATGAGCAGTTCTTC.

This clonotype was recorded only once. V is TRBV10-2 and J is TRBJ2-3; 9 bases align to TRBD1. CDR1 WSHSY and CDR2 SAAADI come from the germline V gene. The V segment lost 3 bases and the J segment 6 bases; nucleotides outside the gene matches: 7. This CDR3 has 15 amino acids. CDR3 protein: CASSDWGQGGDTQYF. CDR3 DNA sequence: TGCGCCAGCAGTGATTGGGGACAGGGTGGGGATACGCAGTATTTT.

V and J are TRBV20-1 and TRBJ1-5, with D unresolved. The V and J ends lost 2 bases and 4 bases respectively, with 9 bases between them. This CDR3 spans 13 amino acids. In germline, CDR1 is DFQATT, CDR2 SNEGSKA (reference sequence). CDR3 in amino acids: CSARLLPNQPQHF. Written as DNA, the CDR3 is TGCAGTGCTAGACTCCTTCCTAATCAGCCCCAGCATTTT.

The V call is TRBV20-1, the J call TRBJ2-7; weak D call: TRBD2 (5 bases). The CDR3 length is 15 residues. Germline loops: CDR1 DFQATT, CDR2 SNEGSKA (reference sequence). V gave up 0 bases and J gave up 6 bases, with 18 bases separating them. The CDR3 reads CSARDPLRPGLEQYF. CDR3 coding DNA: TGCAGTGCTAGAGATCCCCTGCGTCCTGGACTCGAGCAGTACTTC.

The J gene is TRBJ2-3, the V gene TRBV11-1; 8 nucleotides match TRBD2. V was pared by 2 bases and J by 1 base, with 8 bases of the junction left unmatched. The CDR3 is made up of 17 amino acids. Germline V lookup: CDR1 SGHAT, CDR2 FQDESV (reference sequence). DNA of the CDR3: TGTGCCAGCAGCTTACCCAGAGCGGGAGCCCGCACAGATACGCAGTATTTT. Encoded protein: CASSLPRAGARTDTQYF.

This clonotype was found a few times. V usage is TRBV7-8 and J usage is TRBJ2-2; TRBD2 agrees at 8 bases. V lost 2 bases and J lost 0; bases outside the gene matches: 8. In germline, CDR1 is SGHVS, CDR2 FQNEAQ. The CDR3 is 18 residues long. As DNA, the CDR3 is TGTGCCAGCAGCTTACCCCCGACTAGCGAGTCGAACACCGGGGAGCTGTTTTTT. It translates to CASSLPPTSESNTGELFF.

This clonotype appeared a single time. This sequence joins TRBV6-2 or TRBV6-3 and TRBJ2-1; D not resolved. The CDR3 is 13 residues long. CDR1 is MNHEY and CDR2 is SVGEGT in the germline V gene. Trimming shortened V by 0 bases and J by 3 bases, and 3 bases separated the two germline ends. The CDR3 spells CASSYSGYNEQFF. CDR3 in DNA: TGTGCCAGCAGTTACTCAGGCTACAATGAGCAGTTCTTC.

This clonotype occurred a few times. The J gene is TRBJ2-1, the V gene TRBV15; TRBD2 is a possible D gene (7 bases). The V gene's germline CDR1 is LNHNV and CDR2 YYDKDF (reference sequence). The CDR3 runs 17 residues. The V end lost 1 base, the J end lost 5 bases, and 18 bases lay between the germline ends. CDR3 nucleotide sequence: TGTGCCACCAGCAGAGGGGGGGCAGGACTAGAAGACAATGAGCAGTTCTTC. Its protein is CATSRGGAGLEDNEQFF.

The chain is built from TRBV6-1 and TRBJ2-1, with 8 bases matching TRBD2. In germline, CDR1 is MNHNS, CDR2 SASEGT. There are 15 residues in the CDR3. Unmatched junction bases numbered 14, after V lost 7 bases and J lost 9 bases. The CDR3 is CASIAGAGGFAEQFF. The CDR3 DNA is TGTGCCAGCATCGCCGGGGCGGGGGGCTTTGCTGAGCAGTTCTTC.

This chain joins TRBV11-2 and TRBJ1-6; D is unclear. V was cut by 9 bases and J by 7 bases, with 19 bases left in between. Germline assignment: CDR1 SGHAT and CDR2 FQNNGV. This CDR3 has 15 residues. CDR3 coding DNA: TGTGCCAGTCGCACCCCAGGTCTTACAAATTCACCCCTCCACTTT. Encoded protein: CASRTPGLTNSPLHF.

The chain combines TRBV24-1 with TRBJ1-2; D not resolved. The ends were cut back, 2 bases at V and 2 bases at J, with 2 bases in the middle. The CDR3 has 12 residues. The germline CDR1 and CDR2 sequences are KGHDR and SFDVKD. CDR3 region: CATSDSNYGYTF. As DNA, the CDR3 is TGTGCCACCAGTGATTCCAACTATGGCTACACCTTC.

The V call is TRBV7-8, the J call TRBJ2-1; 8 nucleotides agree with TRBD2. This CDR3 has 14 amino acids. Per germline, CDR1 SGHVS and CDR2 FQNEAQ. V dropped 5 bases and J dropped 0; count of bases not matched to a gene: 0. The chain's CDR3 is CASSSGSSYNEQFF. In DNA form, the CDR3 reads TGTGCCAGCAGCAGCGGGAGCTCCTACAATGAGCAGTTCTTC.

This sequence joins TRBV4-3 and TRBJ2-7, with 8 bases matching TRBD2. There are 19 residues in the CDR3. CDR1 is LGHNA and CDR2 is YSLEER in the germline V gene. V shed 3 bases, J shed 2 bases, and the junction held 18 bases outside the gene matches. In nucleotides, the CDR3 is TGCGCCAGCAGCCAGGGGGTTAGATGGCGGGAGGCCCCCGCCTACGAGCAGTACTTC. Residues: CASSQGVRWREAPAYEQYF.

The DNA of the CDR3 is TGTGCCTGGGGAAGGTCCATAGGCACTGAAGCTTTCTTT. Residues: CAWGRSIGTEAFF. This chain connects TRBV30 to TRBJ1-1; no firm D call. Germline CDR1 reads GTSNPN; CDR2 reads SVGIG (reference sequence). V shed 5 bases and J shed 4 bases, with 14 bases lying between them. CDR3 length equals 13 residues.

This clonotype was seen more than once but under ten times. The chain has TRBV25-1 and TRBJ1-5, with unresolved D. The CDR3 covers 13 residues. The V gene lost 3 bases and the J gene lost 4 bases, with 7 bases spanning the gap. Germline CDR1 is MGHDK and CDR2 is SYGVNS. DNA for the CDR3: TGTGCCAGCAGTGAGAGGGAGAATCAGCCCCAGCATTTT. This codes for CASSERENQPQHF. Full variable domain (missing parts from reference TRBV25-1 and TRBJ1-5): EADIYQTPRYLVIGTGKKITLECSQTMGHDKMYWYQQDPGMELHLIHYSYGVNSTEKGDLSSESTVSRIRTEHFPLTLESARPSHTSQYLCASSERENQPQHFGDGTRLSIL.

The chain employs TRBV19 and TRBJ1-5; D gene ambiguous. Germline V gene lookup returns CDR1 LNHDA and CDR2 SQIVND (reference sequence). The CDR3 runs 14 residues. V was shortened by 5 bases and J by 6 bases, with 14 bases between the two germline ends. The CDR3 nucleotides read TGTGCCAGTAGTCTCTTCGCCGGGCGTCAGCCCCAGCATTTT. This codes for CASSLFAGRQPQHF.

CDR3 loop: CAWSVRGYNSPLHF. The DNA of the CDR3 is TGTGCCTGGAGTGTTAGGGGTTATAATTCACCCCTCCACTTT. V gene TRBV30 combines with J gene TRBJ1-6, with a possible D match to TRBD1 (5 bases). This CDR3 is built from 14 residues. V shed 0 bases and J shed 4 bases, with 7 bases lying between them. CDR1 is GTSNPN, CDR2 SVGIG, per germline (reference sequence). The full variable domain, in which reference TRBV30 and TRBJ1-6 provide the parts outside the CDR3, is SQTIHQWPATLVQPVGSPLSLECTVEGTSNPNLYWYRQAAGRGLQLLFYSVGIGQISSEVPQNLSASRPQDRQFILSSKKLLLSDSGFYLCAWSVRGYNSPLHFGNGTRLTVT.

This clonotype was counted between two and nine times. The chain employs TRBV7-8 and TRBJ2-1, with a tentative D call TRBD1 (6 bases). CDR1 and CDR2 from the germline V gene are SGHVS and FQNEAQ. V lost 5 bases and J lost 7, with 12 bases in between. The CDR3 is 13 amino acids. Here the CDR3 reads CASSHPTGNEQFF. The CDR3 DNA is TGTGCCAGCAGCCACCCCACAGGGAATGAGCAGTTCTTC.